This TCR beta chain was recorded in a study of vaccination and CD4 T cells after COVID-19. A few counts support this clonotype. The target antigen is unknown. Treatment defined: 10-day PBMC culture with coronavirus spike peptide pools or control peptides (ViraFEST assay). Researchers used the Oncomine TCR Beta short-read assay to sequence DNA from cultured CD4+ T cells. Using its own MiXCR run on the PCR reads, TCRdb lists one record per CDR3 protein. This sample has 7,600 or so distinct CDR3 sequences, with roughly 23% found just once. V was shortened by 7 bases and J by 2 bases, with 12 bases between the two germline ends. This CDR3 spans 13 amino acids. Germline lookup yields CDR1 SGHTA and CDR2 FQGTGA.

Sequenced here: CD4+ T cells from blood, cultured in vitro, sampled after SARS-CoV-2 vaccination. The chain recombines TRBV7-3 with TRBJ2-7; maybe TRBD1 (6 bases). This clonotype was obtained from a human donor who had recovered from COVID-19. This chain's CDR3 is CASMGAGAYEQYF. Here the CDR3 DNA reads TGTGCCAGCATGGGGGCAGGGGCCTACGAGCAGTACTTC.